Following are 11 T cell receptor beta chains from one sample sequenced in a study of CD4 T cells in relation to SARS-CoV-2 and coronaviruses. Clones were read by immunoSEQ multiplex PCR, and TCRdb kept only the in-frame ones, dropping some. The sample lists around 30,000 clones; around 80% were seen once. Their specific antigens are unknown. Source material: memory CD4+ T cells from PBMCs, cultured in vitro. These receptor sequences come from an adult with COVID-19.

The count of this clone is one. The chain has TRBV25-1 and TRBJ2-1; 9 bases agree with TRBD2. Losses at the gene ends were 5 bases for V and 2 bases for J; bases not matched to a gene: 7. The CDR3 loop spans 16 amino acids. Germline lookup yields CDR1 MGHDK and CDR2 SYGVNS. The CDR3 bases are TGTGCCAGCAGTTCTTTGTCTAGCGGGACCTACAATGAGCAGTTCTTC. Translated: CASSSLSSGTYNEQFF.

This chain connects TRBV7-2 to TRBJ2-1; no clear D gene. This CDR3 has 17 amino acids. Germline CDR1 is SGHTA and CDR2 is FQGNSA. V lost 0 bases, J lost 1 base, and 13 bases lay in between. CDR3 sequence (DNA): TGTGCCAGCAGCTTAGCGGGGTACTCCGTATCCTACAATGAGCAGTTCTTC. Amino acids: CASSLAGYSVSYNEQFF. The whole variable domain, filled in from reference TRBV7-2 and TRBJ2-1, reads GAGVSQSPSNKVTEKGKDVELRCDPISGHTALYWYRQSLGQGLEFLIYFQGNSAPDKSGLPSDRFSAERTGGSVSTLTIQRTQQEDSAVYLCASSLAGYSVSYNEQFFGPGTRLTVL.

This chain connects TRBV3-1 (or the pseudogene TRBV3-2) to TRBJ1-4; D gene unclear. Germline V gene lookup returns CDR1 LGHDT and CDR2 YNNKEL (reference sequence). The CDR3 is 11 amino acids. V lost 4 bases and J lost 7, with 4 bases in between. The CDR3 here is CASSRAEKLFF. The DNA for the CDR3 is TGTGCCAGCAGCCGGGCTGAAAAACTGTTTTTT.

Worth noting for this clone: Germline and junction disagree at one end, which may indicate a read error. The V and J genes are TRBV20-1 and TRBJ1-2; D is ambiguous. CDR3 size: 11 residues. CDR1 and CDR2 (germline): DFQATT, SNEGSKA (reference sequence). In nucleotides, the CDR3 is TGTCTTGGGTCCCGCGACTATGGCTACACCTTC. This translates into CLGSRDYGYTF.

This clone was observed a few times. This chain connects TRBV29-1 to TRBJ2-7; D assignment may be TRBD1 or TRBD2 (5 bases each). Germline assignment: CDR1 SQVTM and CDR2 ANQGSEA. V dropped 4 bases and J dropped 0 bases, with 10 bases sitting between them. There are 13 residues in the CDR3. The CDR3 region has the DNA TGCAGCGTTGCGGCAGGGAGCTCCTACGAGCAGTACTTC. It translates to CSVAAGSSYEQYF.

The chain is built from TRBV2 and TRBJ2-1, with a tentative D call TRBD1 (6 bases). The V and J ends lost 7 bases and 1 base respectively, with 14 bases between them. The CDR3 extends over 15 amino acids. Germline CDR1 is SNHLY and CDR2 is FYNNEI. In DNA, the CDR3 is TGTGCCAGCACCGAGGGAAGGGGGTCCTACAATGAGCAGTTCTTC. It encodes CASTEGRGSYNEQFF.

This rearrangement joins TRBV6-5 to TRBJ2-1; 14 bases are a match to TRBD2. Trimming at V came to 6 bases and at J to 6 bases, leaving 4 bases not matched to a gene. This CDR3 comprises 15 residues. Germline V gene sequence: CDR1 MNHEY, CDR2 SVGAGI. The CDR3 protein is CASSQGLAGVNEQFF. The CDR3 DNA reads as TGTGCCAGCAGCCAGGGACTAGCGGGAGTCAATGAGCAGTTCTTC.

The gene calls are TRBV7-2 and TRBJ2-6; D is unresolved. Trimming took 5 bases from V and 0 from J, leaving 17 bases between them. Germline V gene lookup returns CDR1 SGHTA and CDR2 FQGNSA. This CDR3 spans 18 amino acids. CDR3 in amino acids: CASSRAVGQNSGANVLTF. CDR3 nucleotides: TGTGCCAGCAGCAGAGCCGTCGGGCAGAACTCTGGGGCCAACGTCCTGACTTTC. Variable domain in full (rest from reference TRBV7-2 and TRBJ2-6): GAGVSQSPSNKVTEKGKDVELRCDPISGHTALYWYRQSLGQGLEFLIYFQGNSAPDKSGLPSDRFSAERTGGSVSTLTIQRTQQEDSAVYLCASSRAVGQNSGANVLTFGAGSRLTVL.

The rearrangement uses TRBV28 and TRBJ2-7; TRBD1 matches 8 bases. This CDR3 comprises 17 residues. Germline lookup yields CDR1 MDHEN and CDR2 SYDVKM. The junction had 12 bases not matched to a gene; V was cut back by 3 bases and J by 2 bases. The DNA of the CDR3 is TGTGCCAGCAGTTTCCCCAGCAACAGGGGGAGAACCTACGAGCAGTACTTC. Protein product: CASSFPSNRGRTYEQYF.

V usage is TRBV28 and J usage is TRBJ2-1; D possibly corresponds to TRBD1 (6 bases). The V and J ends lost 10 bases and 0 bases respectively, with 13 bases between them. The CDR3 totals 14 residues. The germline V gene encodes CDR1 MDHEN and CDR2 SYDVKM. The CDR3 here is CATLQGSSYNEQFF. DNA for the CDR3: TGTGCCACCCTACAGGGAAGCTCCTACAATGAGCAGTTCTTC.

The rearrangement uses TRBV7-8 and TRBJ2-7; 8 positions agree with TRBD2. Unmatched junction bases numbered 17, after V lost 4 bases and J lost 3 bases. Germline V gene lookup returns CDR1 SGHVS and CDR2 FQNEAQ. The CDR3 contains 18 residues. The CDR3 nucleotides are TGTGCCAGCAGCTCCCTACCCCGAGCGACTAGCGACAACTACGAGCAGTACTTC. Translated, it gives CASSSLPRATSDNYEQYF. The full variable domain, its missing parts supplied by reference TRBV7-8 and TRBJ2-7, is GAGVSQSPRYKVAKRGQDVALRCDPISGHVSLFWYQQALGQGPEFLTYFQNEAQLDKSGLPSDRFFAERPEGSVSTLKIQRTQQEDSAVYLCASSSLPRATSDNYEQYFGPGTRLTVT.